These T cell receptor beta chains were read from a single sample in a study of shared T cell receptors in the human thymus. The assay was immunoSEQ multiplex PCR, and TCRdb's table has in-frame clones only and misses some. The sample lists under 850,000 clones; 70% to 90% were seen once. This sample also belongs to another study, concerning human thymus T cells.

Sequences were obtained from thymocytes. These receptors came from a boy younger than two with a congenital heart defect. CDR3s include the opening cysteine and the closing phenylalanine or tryptophan. Fields, in order: clone size, V gene, J gene, D gene, CDR3 DNA, CDR3 protein. The D gene is left open where the match is weak. The size field is filled for only some rows; it gives once, few, many or a size class.

size: -; V: TRBV27; J: TRBJ1-5; D: -; DNA: TGTGCCAGCAGTCCTACAGGGTGGGAGCAGCCCCAGCATTTT; CDR3: CASSPTGWEQPQHF
size: -; V: TRBV18; J: TRBJ2-3; D: TRBD2; DNA: TGTGCCAGCTCACTAGCCAGGCGGGAGGGAACAGATACGCAGTATTTT; CDR3: CASSLARREGTDTQYF
size: -; V: TRBV4-3; J: TRBJ2-1; D: -; DNA: TGCGCCAGCAGCGCAACGGTCCAGCGGTACTACAATGAGCAGTTCTTC; CDR3: CASSATVQRYYNEQFF
size: -; V: TRBV5-5; J: TRBJ2-7; D: -; DNA: TGTGCCAGCAGCCCCTCCTCCTACGAGCAGTACTTC; CDR3: CASSPSSYEQYF
size: -; V: TRBV5-1; J: TRBJ2-5; D: TRBD2; DNA: TGCGCCAGCAGCTTGGAGTTCGGAGTAGCGGGGCAAGAGACCCAGTACTTC; CDR3: CASSLEFGVAGQETQYF
size: few; V: TRBV4-3; J: TRBJ2-6; D: TRBD2; DNA: TGCGCCAGCAGCCAGGTCGGGAGGGGGGCCAACGTCCTGACTTTC; CDR3: CASSQVGRGANVLTF
size: -; V: TRBV7-8; J: TRBJ2-1; D: TRBD2; DNA: TGTGCCAGCAGCCTGGGACTAGCGGGAGGGCGGGAAGACAATGAGCAGTTCTTC; CDR3: CASSLGLAGGREDNEQFF
size: -; V: TRBV28; J: TRBJ1-4; D: -; DNA: TGTGCCAGCAGCATCGACAGGAGAATTAATGAAAAACTGTTTTTT; CDR3: CASSIDRRINEKLFF
size: -; V: TRBV28; J: TRBJ2-2; D: TRBD1; DNA: TGTGCCAGCAGTTTTCCGGGACAGCACACCGGGGAGCTGTTTTTT; CDR3: CASSFPGQHTGELFF
size: -; V: TRBV9; J: TRBJ1-2; D: -; DNA: TGTGCCAGCAGCGTAGATAGCGGAATGAGCTACACCTTC; CDR3: CASSVDSGMSYTF
size: once; V: TRBV19; J: TRBJ2-3; D: TRBD1; DNA: TGTGCCAGTAGTACCCCGCCTGACAGGGGCTCCAGGAATACGCAGTATTTT; CDR3: CASSTPPDRGSRNTQYF
size: -; V: TRBV6-1; J: TRBJ1-5; D: -; DNA: TGTGCCAGCAGTGAAATGGCTACAGTACGGCATTTT; CDR3: CASSEMATVRHF
size: -; V: TRBV5-4; J: TRBJ2-5; D: TRBD1; DNA: TGTGCCAGCAGCCGGGACAGGCCCCAAGAGACCCAGTACTTC; CDR3: CASSRDRPQETQYF
size: -; V: TRBV14; J: TRBJ2-1; D: TRBD2; DNA: TGTGCCAGCAGCCAAGATGGGCTAGCGGGAGGGCCGGGGTATGAGCAGTTCTTC; CDR3: CASSQDGLAGGPGYEQFF
size: -; V: TRBV6-1; J: TRBJ2-2; D: -; DNA: TGTGCCAGCAGCCTCGGGGAAGGGACCGGGGAGCTGTTTTTT; CDR3: CASSLGEGTGELFF
size: -; V: TRBV28; J: TRBJ2-5; D: TRBD1; DNA: TGTGCCAGCAGATTACAGGGGGGCGAGACCCAGTACTTC; CDR3: CASRLQGGETQYF